Detailed here is one TCR beta chain. Its specific antigen is unknown. No clone much larger than this one lies a single base away; base qualities are absent. The record originates from a study of T cell responses to AZD1222 COVID-19 vaccine (dated by TCRdb to the early 2020s). Regarding the study in general: A total of under 250 trial participants underwent TCR sequencing, of whom about 210 had received two doses of AZD1222 and about 25 had received two doses of the MenACWY control vaccine. Trial participants were enrolled into age subgroups of 18-55, 56-69 and 70-plus years, which contained roughly 140, 27 and 60 TCR-sequenced participants, respectively.

General conclusions and limits of the study: A significant rise in spike-specific TCR breadth and depth was observed after two AZD1222 doses relative to day 0 and relative to MenACWY recipients. Because no day 14 peak-response samples were available, repertoires were characterized only after the peak T cell response. Conclusions about previously exposed vaccinees are limited, since just five or six AZD1222 recipients were seropositive for SARS-CoV-2 at baseline. Most participants were white British and females outnumbered males, and the authors suggested that clonal diversity may have been underestimated. Epitopes outside the regions mutated in the B.1.351 and B.1.1.7 variants were reportedly recognized by nearly half of the unique spike-specific TCRs. The 56-69-year group was small, and its depth increase did not reach significance, likely because of low power. Vaccine-associated CD4 TCRs spanned the whole spike protein, with dominant responses in regions 160-218 and 743-854.

What this sample's time point label stands for: about 28 days (+/-7) after the second vaccine dose. AZD1222 recipients with second doses at about 4 weeks or about 12 weeks were pooled, because spike-specific TCR depth and breadth did not differ between schedules. The vaccinee samples were drawn from two UK trials, COV001 and COV002, one of which was a single-blind randomized controlled phase 2/3 trial testing AZD1222 (ChAdOx1 nCoV-19) in healthy adults. For TCRbeta chain sequencing, PBMC samples from trial participants were taken at day 0 and at day 28 after the second dose. The CDR3 regions of human TCRbeta chains were subjected to immunosequencing. On the study's bioinformatics: TCRs in the repertoires were matched against a reference library of SARS-CoV-2-specific TCRs that had been generated with the MIRA antigen-specificity platform. Breadth meant the fraction of unique TCRs that were SARS-CoV-2-associated, whereas depth meant the fraction of total T cells that were SARS-CoV-2-associated. Using the MIRA data, every spike-specific TCR was mapped to the spike region that the TCR reacted to and assigned to either a CD4 or a CD8 class. Log10-transformed breadth and depth values were compared by one-way ANOVA with Sidak's multiple comparisons tests. Imported from immuneACCESS, the table was reduced by TCRdb to in-frame sequences with V and J called. These copies leave out some clones; in studies compared against another copy, an unresolved V gene accounts for under half, and the cause of the remainder is not known. V, J and clone size derive from that table, while D and trimming were established from the DNA sequence. The sample profile shows 90,000 to 120,000 clones; over 80% of them were found once. 5% to 7.5% of the sample lies in the top ten.

CDR1 SGHVS and CDR2 FQNEAQ are derived from the germline V gene. The CDR3 has 14 amino acids, counting the end cysteine and phenylalanine. This entry keeps only the CDR3 DNA: 42 bases, framed from base 1. The germline ends are 10 bases apart after V is trimmed by 3 bases and J by 2 bases. The receptor comes from an adult who received the AZD1222 COVID-19 vaccine. The sample here was peripheral blood, taken 28 days after the second AZD1222 dose. This sequence uses TRBV7-8 and TRBJ2-5; no confident D gene assignment can be made. The DNA reads as follows: TGTGCCAGCAGCTTGGGCAGAGAACAAGAGACCCAGTACTTC. Translated, it reads CASSLGREQETQYF.